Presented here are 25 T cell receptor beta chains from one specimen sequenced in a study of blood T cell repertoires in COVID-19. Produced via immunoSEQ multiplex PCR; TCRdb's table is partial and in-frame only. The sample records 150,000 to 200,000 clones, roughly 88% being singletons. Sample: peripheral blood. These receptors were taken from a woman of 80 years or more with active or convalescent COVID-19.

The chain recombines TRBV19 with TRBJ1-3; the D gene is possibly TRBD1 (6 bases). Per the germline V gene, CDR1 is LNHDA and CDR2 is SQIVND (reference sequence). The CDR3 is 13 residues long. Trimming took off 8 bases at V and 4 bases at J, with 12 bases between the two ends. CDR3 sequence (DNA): TGTGCCAGTGCTAGGGGGACAGGAAACACCATATATTTT. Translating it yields CASARGTGNTIYF.

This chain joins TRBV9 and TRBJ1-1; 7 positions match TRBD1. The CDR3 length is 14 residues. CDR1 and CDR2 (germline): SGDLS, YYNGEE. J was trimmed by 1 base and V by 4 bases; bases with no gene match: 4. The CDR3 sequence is CASSSGTANTEAFF. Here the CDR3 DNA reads TGTGCCAGCAGCTCTGGGACAGCGAACACTGAAGCTTTCTTT.

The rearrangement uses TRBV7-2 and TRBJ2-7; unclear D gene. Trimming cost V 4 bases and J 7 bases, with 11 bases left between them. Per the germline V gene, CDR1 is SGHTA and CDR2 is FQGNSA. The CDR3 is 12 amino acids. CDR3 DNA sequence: TGTGCCAGCAGCTCCACCTCCAGAGAGCAGTACTTC. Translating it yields CASSSTSREQYF. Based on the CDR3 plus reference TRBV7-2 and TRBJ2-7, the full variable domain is GAGVSQSPSNKVTEKGKDVELRCDPISGHTALYWYRQSLGQGLEFLIYFQGNSAPDKSGLPSDRFSAERTGGSVSTLTIQRTQQEDSAVYLCASSSTSREQYFGPGTRLTVT.

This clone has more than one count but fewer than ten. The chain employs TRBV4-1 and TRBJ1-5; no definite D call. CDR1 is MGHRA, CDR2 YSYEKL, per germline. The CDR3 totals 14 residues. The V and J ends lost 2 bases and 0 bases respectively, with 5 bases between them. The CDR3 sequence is CASSQWASNQPQHF. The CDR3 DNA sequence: TGCGCCAGCAGCCAATGGGCTAGCAATCAGCCCCAGCATTTT.

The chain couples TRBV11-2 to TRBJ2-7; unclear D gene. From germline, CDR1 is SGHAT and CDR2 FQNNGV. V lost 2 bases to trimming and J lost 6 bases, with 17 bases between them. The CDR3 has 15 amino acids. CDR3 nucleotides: TGTGCCAGCAGCTTAATCGGTCTAACTTTGCGCGAGCAGTACTTC. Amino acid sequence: CASSLIGLTLREQYF.

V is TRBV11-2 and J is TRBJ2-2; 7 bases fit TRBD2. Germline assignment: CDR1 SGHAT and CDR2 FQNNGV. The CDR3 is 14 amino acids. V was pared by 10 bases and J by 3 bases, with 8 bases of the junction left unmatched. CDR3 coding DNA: TGTGCCACCCGGGCCGGGGGGTACACCGGGGAGCTGTTTTTT. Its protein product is CATRAGGYTGELFF.

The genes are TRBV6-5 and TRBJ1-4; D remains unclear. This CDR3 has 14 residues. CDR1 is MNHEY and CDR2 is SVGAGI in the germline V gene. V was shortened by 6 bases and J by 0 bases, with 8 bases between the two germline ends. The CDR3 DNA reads TGTGCCAGCAGCCTAACAGCAACTAATGAAAAACTGTTTTTT. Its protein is CASSLTATNEKLFF.

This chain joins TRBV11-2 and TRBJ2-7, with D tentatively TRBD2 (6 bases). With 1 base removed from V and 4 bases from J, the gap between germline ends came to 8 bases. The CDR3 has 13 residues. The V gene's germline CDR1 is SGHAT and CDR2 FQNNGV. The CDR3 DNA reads TGTGCCAGCAGCTTAGGACTAGGATACGAGCAGTACTTC. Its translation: CASSLGLGYEQYF.

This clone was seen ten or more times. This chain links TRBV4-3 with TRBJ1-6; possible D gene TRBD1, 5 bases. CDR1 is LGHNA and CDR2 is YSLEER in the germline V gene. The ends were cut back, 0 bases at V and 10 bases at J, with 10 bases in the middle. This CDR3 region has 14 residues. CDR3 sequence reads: CASSQETVQSPLHF. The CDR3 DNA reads TGCGCCAGCAGCCAAGAGACAGTTCAGTCACCCCTCCACTTT.

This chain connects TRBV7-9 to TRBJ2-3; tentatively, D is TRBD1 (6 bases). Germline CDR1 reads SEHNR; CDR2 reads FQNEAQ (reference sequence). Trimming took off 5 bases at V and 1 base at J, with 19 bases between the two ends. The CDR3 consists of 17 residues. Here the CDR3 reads CASSARMRGSGTDTQYF. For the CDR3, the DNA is TGTGCCAGCAGCGCTAGGATGAGGGGGTCCGGCACAGATACGCAGTATTTT.

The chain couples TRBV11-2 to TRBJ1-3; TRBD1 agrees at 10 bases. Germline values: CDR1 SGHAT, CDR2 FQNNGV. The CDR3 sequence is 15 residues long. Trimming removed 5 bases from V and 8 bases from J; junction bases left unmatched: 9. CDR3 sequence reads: CASSQLGQGGDTIYF. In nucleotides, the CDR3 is TGTGCCAGCAGCCAGCTTGGACAGGGGGGGGACACCATATATTTT.

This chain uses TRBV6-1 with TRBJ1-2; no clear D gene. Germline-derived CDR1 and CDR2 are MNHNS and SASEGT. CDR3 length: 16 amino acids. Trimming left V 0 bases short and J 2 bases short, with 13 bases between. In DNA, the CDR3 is TGTGCCAGCAGTGAAGCCTCGAACATGGTGAACTATGGCTACACCTTC. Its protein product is CASSEASNMVNYGYTF.

The CDR3: CASSGPGQGTTEAFF. DNA for the CDR3: TGTGCCAGCAGCGGCCCGGGACAGGGGACCACTGAAGCTTTCTTT. V gene TRBV11-2 combines with J gene TRBJ1-1, with 10 bases identical to TRBD1. Germline V CDR1 and CDR2: SGHAT, FQNNGV. V was clipped by 5 bases and J by 4 bases; unmatched bases: 7. There are 15 residues in the CDR3.

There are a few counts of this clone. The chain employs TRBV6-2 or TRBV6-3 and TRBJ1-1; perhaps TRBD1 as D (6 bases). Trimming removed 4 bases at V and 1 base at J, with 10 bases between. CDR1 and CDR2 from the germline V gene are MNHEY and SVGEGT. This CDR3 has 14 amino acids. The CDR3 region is CASSWTERNTEAFF. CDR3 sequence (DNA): TGTGCCAGCAGTTGGACAGAAAGGAACACTGAAGCTTTCTTT.

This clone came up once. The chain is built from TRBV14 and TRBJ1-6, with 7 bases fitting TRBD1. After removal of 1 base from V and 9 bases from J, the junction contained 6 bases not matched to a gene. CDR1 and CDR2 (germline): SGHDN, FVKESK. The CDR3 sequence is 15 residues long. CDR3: CASSQGQGSGSPLHF. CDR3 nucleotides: TGTGCCAGCAGCCAAGGACAGGGCTCTGGTTCACCCCTCCACTTT.

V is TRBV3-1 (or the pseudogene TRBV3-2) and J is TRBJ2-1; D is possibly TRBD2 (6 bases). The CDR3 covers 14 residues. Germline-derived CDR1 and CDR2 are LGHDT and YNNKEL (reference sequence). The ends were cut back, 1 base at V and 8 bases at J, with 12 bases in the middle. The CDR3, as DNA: TGTGCCAGCAGCCAAGTTGGAGGGGCCTATGAGCAGTTCTTC. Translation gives CASSQVGGAYEQFF.

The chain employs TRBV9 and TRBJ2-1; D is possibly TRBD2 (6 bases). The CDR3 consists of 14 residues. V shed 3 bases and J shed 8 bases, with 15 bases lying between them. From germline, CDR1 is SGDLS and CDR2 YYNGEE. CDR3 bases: TGTGCCAGCAGCGCCCCCGGGGGAGGAGATGAGCAGTTCTTC. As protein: CASSAPGGGDEQFF.

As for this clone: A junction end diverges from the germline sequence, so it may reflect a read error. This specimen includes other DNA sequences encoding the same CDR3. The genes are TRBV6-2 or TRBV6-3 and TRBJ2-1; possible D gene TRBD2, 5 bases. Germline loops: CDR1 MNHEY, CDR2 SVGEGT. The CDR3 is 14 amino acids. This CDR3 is CASSTDYSYNEQFF. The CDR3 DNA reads TGCGCCAGCAGTACCGACTACTCCTACAATGAGCAGTTCTTC.

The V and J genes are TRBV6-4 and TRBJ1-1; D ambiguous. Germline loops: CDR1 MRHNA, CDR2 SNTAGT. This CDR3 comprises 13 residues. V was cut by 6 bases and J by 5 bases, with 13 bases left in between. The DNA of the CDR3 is TGTGCCAGCAGCGTTATGGAGGGAACTGAAGCTTTCTTT. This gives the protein CASSVMEGTEAFF.

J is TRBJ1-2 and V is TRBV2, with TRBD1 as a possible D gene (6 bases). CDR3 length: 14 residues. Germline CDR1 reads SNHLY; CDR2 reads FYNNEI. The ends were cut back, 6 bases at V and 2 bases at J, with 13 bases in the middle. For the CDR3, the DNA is TGTGCCAGCAGACCGGACAGATTGAACTATGGCTACACCTTC. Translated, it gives CASRPDRLNYGYTF.

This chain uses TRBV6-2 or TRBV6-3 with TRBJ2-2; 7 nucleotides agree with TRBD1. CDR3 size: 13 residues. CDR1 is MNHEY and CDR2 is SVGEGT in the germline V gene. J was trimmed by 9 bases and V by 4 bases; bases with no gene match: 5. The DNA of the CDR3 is TGTGCCAGCAGTTTTACAGGGGTGAGGGAGCTGTTTTTT. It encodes CASSFTGVRELFF.

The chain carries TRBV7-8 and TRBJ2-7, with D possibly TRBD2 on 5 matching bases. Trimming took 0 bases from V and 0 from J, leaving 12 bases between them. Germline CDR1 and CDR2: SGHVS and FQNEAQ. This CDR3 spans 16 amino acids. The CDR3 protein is CASSLARGSNSYEQYF. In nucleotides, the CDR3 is TGTGCCAGCAGCTTAGCTCGGGGTTCTAACTCCTACGAGCAGTACTTC. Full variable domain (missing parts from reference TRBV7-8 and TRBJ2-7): GAGVSQSPRYKVAKRGQDVALRCDPISGHVSLFWYQQALGQGPEFLTYFQNEAQLDKSGLPSDRFFAERPEGSVSTLKIQRTQQEDSAVYLCASSLARGSNSYEQYFGPGTRLTVT.

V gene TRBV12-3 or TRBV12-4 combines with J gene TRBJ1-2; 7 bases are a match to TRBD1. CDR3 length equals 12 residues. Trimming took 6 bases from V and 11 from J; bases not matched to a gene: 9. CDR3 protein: CASSSPGQVYTF. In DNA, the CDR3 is TGTGCCAGCAGCTCCCCAGGACAGGTATACACCTTC.

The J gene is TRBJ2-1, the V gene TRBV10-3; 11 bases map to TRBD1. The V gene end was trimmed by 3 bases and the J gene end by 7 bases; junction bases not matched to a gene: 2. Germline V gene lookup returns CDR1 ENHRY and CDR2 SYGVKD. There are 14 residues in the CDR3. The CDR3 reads CAISDGQGANEQFF. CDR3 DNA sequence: TGTGCCATCAGTGATGGACAGGGGGCGAATGAGCAGTTCTTC.

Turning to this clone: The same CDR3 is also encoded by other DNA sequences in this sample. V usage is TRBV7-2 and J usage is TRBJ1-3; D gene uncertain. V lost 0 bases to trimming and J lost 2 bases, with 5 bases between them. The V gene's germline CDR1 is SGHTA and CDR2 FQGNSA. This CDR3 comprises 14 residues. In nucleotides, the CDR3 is TGTGCCAGCAGCTTAGCGGCAGCTGGAAACACCATATATTTT. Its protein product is CASSLAAAGNTIYF.